The source of this T cell receptor beta chain is a study of T cell responses to AZD1222 COVID-19 vaccine. Findings and limits, study-wide: Among vaccine-associated CD4 TCRs, coverage spanned spike, with dominance at 160-218 and 743-854.

Of note for this clone: The antigen is not known.

Libraries were prepared by immunoSEQ multiplex PCR; TCRdb keeps only in-frame clonotypes and omits some of them. In the table there are roughly 100,000 clones, almost 90% of which are singletons. The CDR3 is made up of 15 amino acids. Per germline, CDR1 MNHEY and CDR2 SVGAGI. Trimming removed 7 bases at V and 8 bases at J, with 21 bases between. The sequences come from peripheral blood, collected on day 0 of AZD1222 vaccination. This receptor was taken from an adult in good health. The chain couples TRBV6-5 to TRBJ2-4; maybe TRBD1 (5 bases). The CDR3 here is CASMPYIQQGDIQYF. CDR3 nucleotide sequence: TGTGCCAGCATGCCCTACATTCAGCAGGGTGACATTCAGTACTTC.